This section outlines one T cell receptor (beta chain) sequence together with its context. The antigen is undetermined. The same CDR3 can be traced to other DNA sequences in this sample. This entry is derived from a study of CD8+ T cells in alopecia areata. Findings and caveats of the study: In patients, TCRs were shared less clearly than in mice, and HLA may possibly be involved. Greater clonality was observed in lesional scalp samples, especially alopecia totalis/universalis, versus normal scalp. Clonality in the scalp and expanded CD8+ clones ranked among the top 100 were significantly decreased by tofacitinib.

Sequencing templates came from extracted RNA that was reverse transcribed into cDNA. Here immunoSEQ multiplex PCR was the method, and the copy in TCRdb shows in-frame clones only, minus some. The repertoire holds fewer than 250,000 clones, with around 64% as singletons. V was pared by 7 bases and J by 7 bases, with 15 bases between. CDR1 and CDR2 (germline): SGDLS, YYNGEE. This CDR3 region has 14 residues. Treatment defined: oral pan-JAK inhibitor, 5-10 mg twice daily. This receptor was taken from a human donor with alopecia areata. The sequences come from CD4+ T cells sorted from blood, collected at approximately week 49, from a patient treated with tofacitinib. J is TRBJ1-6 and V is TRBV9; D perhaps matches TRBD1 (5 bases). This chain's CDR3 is CASSVGGENSPLHF. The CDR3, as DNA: TGTGCCAGCTCTGTCGGGGGAGAGAATTCACCCCTCCACTTT.